Shown below are 21 T cell receptor beta chains from a single sample sequenced in a study of CD8 T cells in ankylosing spondylitis. Study-level points and caveats: Made up of about eight highly homologous variants, a TCR beta motif appeared characteristic of ankylosing spondylitis blood.

TCRdb processed the 5' RACE reads anew with MiXCR; each CDR3 protein has one entry. The sample has around 890,000 distinct CDR3 sequences; 12% are singletons. No antigen has been identified for these receptors. Source material: blood, either unsorted or a sorted T cell fraction (not recorded which). Receptor source: a male donor with ankylosing spondylitis.

This clonotype has only a few counts. The chain recombines TRBV7-2 with TRBJ2-1; D unresolved. V gave up 6 bases and J gave up 7 bases, with 16 bases separating them. Germline V gene data show CDR1 as SGHTA and CDR2 as FQGNSA. The CDR3 is made up of 14 amino acids. In nucleotides, the CDR3 is TGTGCCAGCAGATCCACCTATCGGCTGAATGAGCAGTTCTTC. It yields the protein CASRSTYRLNEQFF.

This clonotype has a handful of counts. The chain uses TRBV7-6 and TRBJ2-1; no clear D gene. The CDR3 is 11 amino acids. V was shortened by 3 bases and J by 10 bases, with 7 bases between the two germline ends. Germline V gene sequence: CDR1 SGHVS, CDR2 FNYEAQ. CDR3 DNA: TGTGCCAGCAGCTTTGTCAGGGAGCAGTTCTTC. This encodes CASSFVREQFF. The full variable domain, in which reference TRBV7-6 and TRBJ2-1 provide the parts outside the CDR3, is GAGVSQSPRYKVTKRGQDVALRCDPISGHVSLYWYRQALGQGPEFLTYFNYEAQQDKSGLPNDRFSAERPEGSISTLTIQRTEQRDSAMYRCASSFVREQFFGPGTRLTVL.

The chain recombines TRBV28 with TRBJ1-2; 9 bases line up with TRBD1. The V gene end was trimmed by 5 bases and the J gene end by 4 bases; junction bases not matched to a gene: 8. CDR1 is MDHEN and CDR2 is SYDVKM in the germline V gene. The CDR3 has 15 residues. CDR3: CASSVGQGRTYGYTF. The CDR3 nucleotides read TGTGCCAGCAGTGTTGGACAGGGGAGGACCTATGGCTACACCTTC.

This clonotype came up many times. This sequence joins TRBV5-1 and TRBJ2-3; tentatively, D is TRBD1 (5 bases). The CDR3 totals 14 residues. V shed 3 bases and J shed 2 bases, with 10 bases lying between them. Per the germline V gene, CDR1 is SGHRS and CDR2 is YFSETQ. In DNA form, the CDR3 reads TGCGCCAGCAGCTACCGACAGACCACAGATACGCAGTATTTT. Translating it yields CASSYRQTTDTQYF.

The chain links TRBV6-1 to TRBJ2-2, with 9 nucleotides matching TRBD2. The CDR3 totals 16 residues. Trimming at V came to 5 bases and at J to 1 base, leaving 5 bases not matched to a gene. The V gene's germline CDR1 is MNHNS and CDR2 SASEGT. CDR3 amino acids: CASSRLADMNTGELFF. Here the CDR3 DNA reads TGTGCCAGCAGTAGACTAGCGGATATGAACACCGGGGAGCTGTTTTTT.

The V and J genes are TRBV20-1 and TRBJ1-2, with 10 bases matching TRBD1. There are 12 residues in the CDR3. V gave up 4 bases and J gave up 7 bases; unmatched junction bases: 3. Germline V gives CDR1 DFQATT, CDR2 SNEGSKA (reference sequence). The CDR3 nucleotides are TGCAGTGCTACAGACAGGGGGCTTGGCTACACCTTC. Encoded protein: CSATDRGLGYTF.

This clonotype came up many times. The CDR3 reads CASSATTSVSYNEQFF. Written as DNA, the CDR3 is TGTGCCAGCAGCGCTACTACTAGCGTCTCCTACAATGAGCAGTTCTTC. This chain links TRBV7-2 with TRBJ2-1, with TRBD2 matching over 7 bases. The V and J ends lost 5 bases and 0 bases, in that order; junction bases with no gene match: 7. Per the germline V gene, CDR1 is SGHTA and CDR2 is FQGNSA. The CDR3 is made up of 16 amino acids. Variable domain in full (rest from reference TRBV7-2 and TRBJ2-1): GAGVSQSPSNKVTEKGKDVELRCDPISGHTALYWYRQSLGQGLEFLIYFQGNSAPDKSGLPSDRFSAERTGGSVSTLTIQRTQQEDSAVYLCASSATTSVSYNEQFFGPGTRLTVL.

This clonotype was seen ten or more times. The rearrangement uses TRBV5-1 and TRBJ2-3; D gene ambiguous. This CDR3 has 14 residues. CDR1 is SGHRS, CDR2 YFSETQ, per germline. The V and J ends lost 0 bases and 2 bases respectively, with 7 bases between them. CDR3 in amino acids: CASSLALSTDTQYF. Here the CDR3 DNA reads TGCGCCAGCAGCTTGGCTTTGTCCACAGATACGCAGTATTTT.

The rearrangement uses TRBV6-5 and TRBJ2-7; 7 bases match TRBD1. The CDR3 has 16 residues. V trimming: 2 bases; J trimming: 2 bases; junction bases outside the gene matches: 9. The V gene's germline CDR1 is MNHEY and CDR2 SVGAGI. CDR3 sequence reads: CASSYTQTGITYEQYF. The CDR3 bases are TGTGCCAGCAGTTACACTCAGACAGGGATTACCTACGAGCAGTACTTC.

This clonotype has a count of ten or more. This chain joins TRBV29-1 and TRBJ2-3; a possible D gene is TRBD1 (5 bases). This CDR3 is built from 15 residues. V was clipped by 3 bases and J by 5 bases, with 18 bases between them. CDR1 and CDR2 (germline): SQVTM, ANQGSEA. CDR3 residues: CSVDVNGLGQDTQYF. The DNA of the CDR3 is TGCAGCGTTGATGTGAACGGGTTGGGGCAAGATACGCAGTATTTT.

This clonotype has only a few counts. The genes are TRBV20-1 and TRBJ2-1; D gene unclear. The V gene lost 2 bases and the J gene lost 3 bases, with 11 bases spanning the gap. Per germline, CDR1 DFQATT and CDR2 SNEGSKA (reference sequence). The CDR3 loop spans 14 amino acids. The CDR3 region is CSARRSLDYNEQFF. Written as DNA, the CDR3 is TGCAGTGCTAGACGAAGTCTAGACTACAATGAGCAGTTCTTC.

This clonotype has just a few counts. This chain links TRBV15 with TRBJ1-1, with D unresolved. This CDR3 spans 13 amino acids. Germline CDR1 LNHNV, CDR2 YYDKDF (reference sequence). V lost 0 bases and J lost 8, with 10 bases in between. CDR3 amino acids: CATSRDSLGEAFF. The CDR3 DNA is TGTGCCACCAGCAGAGATAGCCTAGGAGAAGCTTTCTTT.

This clonotype was seen only a few times. At one boundary the junction diverges from the germline segment, which might be a read error. V usage is TRBV6-1 and J usage is TRBJ2-5; tentatively, D is TRBD1 (5 bases). The CDR3 runs 14 residues. Germline V gene data show CDR1 as MNHNS and CDR2 as SASEGT. The DNA of the CDR3 is TGTGCCAGCAGCCGACGGACAACTCAAGGGACCCAGTACTTC. Its protein product is CASSRRTTQGTQYF.

This clonotype came up a few times. The chain links TRBV4-3 to TRBJ1-6, with D uncertain. V dropped 1 base and J dropped 7 bases, with 8 bases sitting between them. CDR1 is LGHNA and CDR2 is YSLEER in the germline V gene. This CDR3 spans 14 amino acids. The CDR3 sequence: CASSQVIRNSPLHF. The CDR3 DNA sequence: TGCGCCAGCAGCCAAGTAATAAGGAATTCACCCCTCCACTTT.

This clonotype turned up a few times. The gene calls are TRBV20-1 and TRBJ1-1; D is unresolved. Germline CDR1 DFQATT, CDR2 SNEGSKA (reference sequence). The CDR3 is 14 residues long. V dropped 5 bases and J dropped 0 bases, with 13 bases sitting between them. The CDR3 spells CSALIDTLNTEAFF. In DNA, the CDR3 is TGCAGTGCTCTGATCGACACTTTGAACACTGAAGCTTTCTTT.

This clonotype came up many times. The chain combines TRBV20-1 with TRBJ1-4; 8 bases map to TRBD1. The CDR3 is made up of 14 amino acids. V was pared by 6 bases and J by 3 bases, with 6 bases of the junction left unmatched. CDR1 and CDR2 (germline): DFQATT, SNEGSKA (reference sequence). In DNA form, the CDR3 reads TGCAGTGCCACGACAGGGGAGGCTAATGAAAAACTGTTTTTT. Protein product: CSATTGEANEKLFF.

This clonotype was counted a few times. CDR3 amino acids: CASSLGSYSTDTQYF. CDR3 nucleotides: TGTGCCAGCAGTTTGGGCTCGTATAGCACAGATACGCAGTATTTT. V is TRBV12-3 or TRBV12-4 and J is TRBJ2-3; D unclear. Trimming removed 3 bases at V and 0 bases at J, with 10 bases between. The CDR3 runs to 15 residues.

The chain carries TRBV5-1 and TRBJ2-1, with 14 bases fitting TRBD2. Per germline, CDR1 SGHRS and CDR2 YFSETQ. The trim removed 0 bases at V and 8 bases at J, leaving 7 bases unmatched. This CDR3 contains 17 residues. The DNA for the CDR3 is TGCGCCAGCAGCTTGGAACGGACTAGCGGGGGGATAGATGAGCAGTTCTTC. This translates into CASSLERTSGGIDEQFF.

This clonotype was seen once. At one end the junction does not follow the germline gene, possibly because of a read error. The CDR3 nucleotides read TGTGCTAGCAGCCCGATTGGATCTGAAAAACTGTTTTTT. Residues: CASSPIGSEKLFF. The chain has TRBV7-7 and TRBJ1-4; D not certain. Germline assignment: CDR1 SSHAT and CDR2 FNYEAQ (reference sequence). This CDR3 spans 13 amino acids.

The CDR3 is CASSFRDRQLFF. The CDR3 nucleotides read TGTGCCAGCAGCTTCCGGGACAGACAACTGTTTTTT. This rearrangement joins TRBV5-5 to TRBJ1-4; 7 positions agree with TRBD1. The trim removed 2 bases at V and 12 bases at J, leaving 4 bases unmatched. Germline loops: CDR1 SGHKS, CDR2 YYEKEE (reference sequence). The CDR3 is 12 amino acids.

This clonotype was counted between two and nine times. The chain uses TRBV6-5 and TRBJ2-6, with 7 bases aligning to TRBD1. Germline CDR1 and CDR2: MNHEY and SVGAGI. J gave up 4 bases and V 2 bases, and 2 bases lay outside the gene matches. The CDR3 extends over 15 amino acids. CDR3 DNA sequence: TGTGCCAGCAGTTACGAGGGGGCAGGGGCCAACGTCCTGACTTTC. Translated: CASSYEGAGANVLTF.